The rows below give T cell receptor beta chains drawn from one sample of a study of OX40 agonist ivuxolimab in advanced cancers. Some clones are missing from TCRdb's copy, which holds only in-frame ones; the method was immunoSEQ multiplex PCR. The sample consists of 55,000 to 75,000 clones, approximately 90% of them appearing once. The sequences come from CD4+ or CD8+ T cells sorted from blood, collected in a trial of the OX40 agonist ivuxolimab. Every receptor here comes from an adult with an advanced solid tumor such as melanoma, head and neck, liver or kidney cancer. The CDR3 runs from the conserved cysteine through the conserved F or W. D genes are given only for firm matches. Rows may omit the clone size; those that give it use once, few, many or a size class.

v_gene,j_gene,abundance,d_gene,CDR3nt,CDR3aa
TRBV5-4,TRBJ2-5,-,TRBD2,TGTGCCAGCAGCCATCGGGGGGGGGAGACCCAGTACTTC,CASSHRGGETQYF
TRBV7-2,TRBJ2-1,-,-,TGTGCCAGCAGCTTATATGCAGGGTCGGCTGGTGAGCAGTTCTTC,CASSLYAGSAGEQFF
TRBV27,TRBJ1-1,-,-,TGTGCCAGCAGTTTGGCCGGGGAGAACACTGAAGCTTTCTTT,CASSLAGENTEAFF
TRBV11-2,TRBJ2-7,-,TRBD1,TGTGCCAGCAGGGCAGGGGGCGCATACGAGCAGTACTTC,CASRAGGAYEQYF
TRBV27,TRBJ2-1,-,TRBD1,TGTGCCAGCAGTATACCGGGACAGGGGAATAATGAGCAGTTCTTC,CASSIPGQGNNEQFF
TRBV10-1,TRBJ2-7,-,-,TGCGCCAGCAGTGATCGTGGGGGGCCTCTGGACGAGCAGTACTTC,CASSDRGGPLDEQYF
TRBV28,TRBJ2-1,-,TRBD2,TGTGCCAGCACGGAGGGTGGACTAGCGAGCTACAATGAGCAGTTCTTC,CASTEGGLASYNEQFF
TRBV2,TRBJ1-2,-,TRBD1,TGTGCCAGCAGAGGGGACAGCACGAGTGGGGGCTACACCTTC,CASRGDSTSGGYTF
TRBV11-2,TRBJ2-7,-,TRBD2,TGTGCCAGCAGCCTACGATGGGAAGCGGGAGTTCGCTACGAGCAGTACTTC,CASSLRWEAGVRYEQYF
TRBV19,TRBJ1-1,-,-,TGTGCCAGTAGTATAGGCCCCGTGAACACTGAAGCTTTCTTT,CASSIGPVNTEAFF
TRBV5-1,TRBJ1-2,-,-,TGCGCCAGCAGCGTTACACCAGGGGTCCATACTAACTATGGCTACACCTTC,CASSVTPGVHTNYGYTF
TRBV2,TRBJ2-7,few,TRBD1,TGTGCCAGCAGGATGGGACAGACCTTCTACGAGCAGTACTTC,CASRMGQTFYEQYF
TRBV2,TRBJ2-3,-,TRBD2,TGTGCCAGCTCGGGACTAGCGGGCACAGATACGCAGTATTTT,CASSGLAGTDTQYF
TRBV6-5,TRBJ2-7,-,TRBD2,TGTGCCAGCAGAACTAGCGGTTACGAGCAGTACTTC,CASRTSGYEQYF
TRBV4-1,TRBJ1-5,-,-,TGCGCCAGCAGCCCAGTTGGGTCAGGGGTAGGCCTGAATCAGCCCCAGCATTTT,CASSPVGSGVGLNQPQHF
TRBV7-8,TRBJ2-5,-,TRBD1,TGTGCCAGCAGCCTGGGGACAGAAGAGACCCAGTACTTC,CASSLGTEETQYF
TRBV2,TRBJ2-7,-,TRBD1,TGTGCCAGCAGAACGACAGGGGCCTACGAGCAGTACTTC,CASRTTGAYEQYF
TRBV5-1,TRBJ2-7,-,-,TGCGCCAGCAGGTACTCGAGAACAGGGAACAACGAGCAGTACTTC,CASRYSRTGNNEQYF
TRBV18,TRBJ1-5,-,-,TGTGCCAGCTCACCACCAGGGAACCGCAATCAGCCCCAGCATTTT,CASSPPGNRNQPQHF
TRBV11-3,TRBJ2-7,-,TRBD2,TGTGCCAGCAAAAGCGGGGCCTTGAACGAGCAGTACTTC,CASKSGALNEQYF
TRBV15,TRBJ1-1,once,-,TGTGCCACCAGCCGGACCCTGAACACTGAAGCTTTCTTT,CATSRTLNTEAFF
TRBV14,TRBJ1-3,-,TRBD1,TGTGCCAGCAGCCTGGGACAGGGGGCGCCGGGAAACACCATATATTTT,CASSLGQGAPGNTIYF
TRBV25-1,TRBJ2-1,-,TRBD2,TGTGCCAGCAGTGAAGCTCGGACTAGTTCCGGCAATGAGCAGTTCTTC,CASSEARTSSGNEQFF
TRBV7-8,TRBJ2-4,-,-,TGTGCCAGCAGCCCCGGGGGACAGCTTCGGGCCAAAAACATTCAGTACTTC,CASSPGGQLRAKNIQYF
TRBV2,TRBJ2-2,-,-,TGTGCCAGCAGGTTGGACTTCACCGGGGAGCTGTTTTTT,CASRLDFTGELFF
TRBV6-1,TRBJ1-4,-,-,TGTGCCAGCAGTACCCTAATAGGGGAAAAACTGTTTTTT,CASSTLIGEKLFF
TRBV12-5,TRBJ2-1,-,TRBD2,TGTGCTAGTGGTTCGGGCGGGAGCTCCTACAATGAGCAGTTCTTC,CASGSGGSSYNEQFF
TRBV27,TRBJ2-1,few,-,TGTGCCAGCAGCCCAACGAAGTCCTACAATGAGCAGTTCTTC,CASSPTKSYNEQFF
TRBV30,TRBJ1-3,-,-,TGTGCCCTGACCGATAACTCTGGAAACACCATATATTTT,CALTDNSGNTIYF
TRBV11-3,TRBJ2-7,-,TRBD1,TGTGCCAGCAGCAAGACAGGGGACGAGCAGTACTTC,CASSKTGDEQYF
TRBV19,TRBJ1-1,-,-,TGTGCCAGTAGTCCCCGGGAAGGGGCGAACACTGAAGCTTTCTTT,CASSPREGANTEAFF
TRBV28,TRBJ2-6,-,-,TGTGCCAGCAGTTTATCTTGGGGCTCCCGGGGGAAATTCTCTGGGGCCAACGTCCTGACTTTC,CASSLSWGSRGKFSGANVLTF
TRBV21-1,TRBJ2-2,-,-,TGTGCCAGCAGCTCCTCCGACAGCTTAAACACCGGGGAGCTGTTTTTT,CASSSSDSLNTGELFF
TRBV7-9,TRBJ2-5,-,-,TGTGCCAGCAGTCCAACGGGACTGCAAGAGACCCAGTACTTC,CASSPTGLQETQYF
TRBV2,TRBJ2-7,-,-,TGTGCCAGCAGTGGACACTTTTCAGACGAGCAGTACTTC,CASSGHFSDEQYF
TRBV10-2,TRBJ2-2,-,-,TGCGCCAGCAGTGACGGAGGGGCAAAAAACACCGGGGAGCTGTTTTTT,CASSDGGAKNTGELFF
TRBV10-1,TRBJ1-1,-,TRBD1,TGCGCCAGCAGTCAACAGGGGGACACTGAAGCTTTCTTT,CASSQQGDTEAFF
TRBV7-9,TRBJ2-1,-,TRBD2,TGTGCCAGCAGTTCAGGGAGGGGTGAGCAGTTCTTC,CASSSGRGEQFF
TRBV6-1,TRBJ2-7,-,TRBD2,TGTGCCAGCAGCCCAAGACTAGCGGGAGGCTACGAGCAGTACTTC,CASSPRLAGGYEQYF
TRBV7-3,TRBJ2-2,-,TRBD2,TGTGCCAGCAGCCCGGGACTAGCGTCTGGGGAGCTGTTTTTT,CASSPGLASGELFF
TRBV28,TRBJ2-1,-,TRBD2,TGTGCCAGCAGTTCAGCGGGAGGGCCAGGGGAGCAGTTCTTC,CASSSAGGPGEQFF
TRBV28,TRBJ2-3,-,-,TGTGCCAGCAGTTTACAGCGGCTAGACACAGATACGCAGTATTTT,CASSLQRLDTDTQYF
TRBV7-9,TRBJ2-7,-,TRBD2,TGTGCCAGCAGCTTAGCGCAGGGTAGCGGGAGCTACGAGCAGTACTTC,CASSLAQGSGSYEQYF
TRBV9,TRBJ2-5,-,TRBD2,TGTGCCAGCAGCGAAAGGGGAAGCGGGAGGCAAGAGACCCAGTACTTC,CASSERGSGRQETQYF
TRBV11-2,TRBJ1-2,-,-,TGTGCCAGCAGCCAAGAACACCGCTACACCTTC,CASSQEHRYTF
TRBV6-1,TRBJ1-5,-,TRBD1,TGTGCCGGTGGGGACAGCCGTAGCAATCAGCCCCAGCATTTT,CAGGDSRSNQPQHF
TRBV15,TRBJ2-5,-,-,TGTGCCACCAGCAGAGATCGGGGCCGAGAGACCCAGTACTTC,CATSRDRGRETQYF
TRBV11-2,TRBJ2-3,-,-,TGTGCCAGCAGCTTAGGGTCTCACACAGATACGCAGTATTTT,CASSLGSHTDTQYF